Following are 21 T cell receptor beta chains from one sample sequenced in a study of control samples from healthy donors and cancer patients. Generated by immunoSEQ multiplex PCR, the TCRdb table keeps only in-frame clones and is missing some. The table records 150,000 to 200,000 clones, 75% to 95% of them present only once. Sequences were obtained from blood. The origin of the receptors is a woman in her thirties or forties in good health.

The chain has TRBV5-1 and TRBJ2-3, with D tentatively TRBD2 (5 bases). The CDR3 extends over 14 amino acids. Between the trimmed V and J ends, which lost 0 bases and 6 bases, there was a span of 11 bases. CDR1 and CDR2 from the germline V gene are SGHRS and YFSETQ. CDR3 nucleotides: TGCGCCAGCAGCTTGGGAGGAGGCCTCGATACGCAGTATTTT. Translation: CASSLGGGLDTQYF.

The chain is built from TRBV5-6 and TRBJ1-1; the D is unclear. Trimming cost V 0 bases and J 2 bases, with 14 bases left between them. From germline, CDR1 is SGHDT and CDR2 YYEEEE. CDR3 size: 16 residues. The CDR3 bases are TGTGCCAGCAGCTTGGAAGGGCAGCCAAGAAACACTGAAGCTTTCTTT. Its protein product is CASSLEGQPRNTEAFF.

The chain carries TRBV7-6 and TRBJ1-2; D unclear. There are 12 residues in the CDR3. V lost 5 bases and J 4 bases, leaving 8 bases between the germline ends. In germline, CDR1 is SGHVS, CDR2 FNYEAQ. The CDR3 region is CASSTLGYGYTF. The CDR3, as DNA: TGTGCCAGCAGCACTCTTGGCTATGGCTACACCTTC.

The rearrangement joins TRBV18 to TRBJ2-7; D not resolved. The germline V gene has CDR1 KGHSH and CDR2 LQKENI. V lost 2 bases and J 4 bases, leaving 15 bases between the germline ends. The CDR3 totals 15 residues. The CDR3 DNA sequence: TGTGCCAGCTCACCAGGCGGCTCCCCATCGTACGAGCAGTACTTC. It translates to CASSPGGSPSYEQYF.

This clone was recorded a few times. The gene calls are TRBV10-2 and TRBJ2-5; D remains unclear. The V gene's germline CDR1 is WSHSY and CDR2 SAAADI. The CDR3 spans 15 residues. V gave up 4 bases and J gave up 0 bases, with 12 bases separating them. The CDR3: CASSVPALYQETQYF. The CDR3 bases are TGCGCCAGCAGTGTTCCAGCCTTGTACCAAGAGACCCAGTACTTC.

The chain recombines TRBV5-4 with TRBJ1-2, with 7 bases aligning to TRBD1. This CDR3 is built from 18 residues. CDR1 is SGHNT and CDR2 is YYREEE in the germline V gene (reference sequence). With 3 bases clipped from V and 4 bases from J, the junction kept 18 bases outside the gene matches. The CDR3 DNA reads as TGTGCCAGCAGCTCCCCCCGGGCGGGACAGATTACCCTCTATGGCTACACCTTC. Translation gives CASSSPRAGQITLYGYTF.

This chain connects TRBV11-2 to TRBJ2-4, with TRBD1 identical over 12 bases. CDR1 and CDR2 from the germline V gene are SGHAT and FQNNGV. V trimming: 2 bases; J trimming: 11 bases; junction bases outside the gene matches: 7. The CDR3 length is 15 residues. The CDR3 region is CASSLTTGTGGFQYF. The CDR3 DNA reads TGTGCCAGCAGCTTAACAACCGGGACAGGGGGCTTTCAGTACTTC.

The CDR3 DNA sequence: TGTGCCAGCAGCCAAGGTCAGGGGTACGCACCCCTCCACTTT. This sequence encodes CASSQGQGYAPLHF. J is TRBJ1-6 and V is TRBV3-1 (or the pseudogene TRBV3-2), with D possibly TRBD1 on 6 matching bases. Germline assignment: CDR1 LGHDT and CDR2 YNNKEL (reference sequence). The CDR3 has 14 amino acids. Trimming shortened V by 1 base and J by 11 bases, and 12 bases separated the two germline ends.

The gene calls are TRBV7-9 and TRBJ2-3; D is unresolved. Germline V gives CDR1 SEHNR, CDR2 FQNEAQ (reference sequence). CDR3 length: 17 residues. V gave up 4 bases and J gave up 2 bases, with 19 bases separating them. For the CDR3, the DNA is TGTGCCAGCAGCTCGGTTAAGAATAGTGGGGTCACAGATACGCAGTATTTT. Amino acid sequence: CASSSVKNSGVTDTQYF.

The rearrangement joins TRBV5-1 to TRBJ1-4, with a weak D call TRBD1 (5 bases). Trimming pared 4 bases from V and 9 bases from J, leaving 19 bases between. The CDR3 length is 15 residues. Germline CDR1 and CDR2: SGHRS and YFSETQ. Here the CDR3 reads CASSPGRGDLKKLFF. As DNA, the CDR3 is TGCGCCAGCAGCCCAGGGCGGGGGGACTTGAAAAAACTGTTTTTT. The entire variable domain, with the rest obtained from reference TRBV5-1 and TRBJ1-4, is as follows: KAGVTQTPRYLIKTRGQQVTLSCSPISGHRSVSWYQQTPGQGLQFLFEYFSETQRNKGNFPGRFSGRQFSNSRSEMNVSTLELGDSALYLCASSPGRGDLKKLFFGSGTQLSVL.

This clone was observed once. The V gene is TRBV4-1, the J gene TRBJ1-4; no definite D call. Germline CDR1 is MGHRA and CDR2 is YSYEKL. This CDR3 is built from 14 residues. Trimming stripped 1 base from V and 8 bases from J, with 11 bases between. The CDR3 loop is CASSQAPGGEKLFF. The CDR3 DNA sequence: TGCGCCAGCAGCCAAGCGCCGGGTGGGGAAAAACTGTTTTTT.

In DNA, the CDR3 is TGTGCCACCAGTGATTTAGCGACACCCCCCACGACTTACGAGCAGTACTTC. Amino acid sequence: CATSDLATPPTTYEQYF. The gene calls are TRBV24-1 and TRBJ2-7; D call uncertain. The CDR3 covers 17 residues. V was trimmed by 1 base and J by 4 bases, leaving 19 bases between them. Looked up from germline, CDR1 is KGHDR and CDR2 is SFDVKD.

CDR3 coding DNA: TGTGCCAGCAGTTTCCCCGAGGGGGGCACTGAAGCTTTCTTT. This gives the protein CASSFPEGGTEAFF. This rearrangement joins TRBV6-5 to TRBJ1-1; the D gene is possibly TRBD1 (6 bases). The germline V and J ends were trimmed by 4 bases and 4 bases, with 13 bases remaining between them. Germline CDR1 reads MNHEY; CDR2 reads SVGAGI. The CDR3 covers 14 residues.

The CDR3 nucleotides read TGTGCCACTCGAGGGGGCACAGATACGCAGTATTTT. Translation gives CATRGGTDTQYF. The genes are TRBV25-1 and TRBJ2-3; D tentatively fits TRBD1 or TRBD2 (5 bases each). V was pared by 10 bases and J by 1 base, with 9 bases between. The germline gives CDR1 MGHDK, CDR2 SYGVNS. The CDR3 length is 12 residues.

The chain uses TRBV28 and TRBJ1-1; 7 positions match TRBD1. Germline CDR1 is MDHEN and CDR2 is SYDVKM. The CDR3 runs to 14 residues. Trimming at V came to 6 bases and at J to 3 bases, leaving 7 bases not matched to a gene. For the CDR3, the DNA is TGTGCCAGCAGGAAGACAGGGACGTACACTGAAGCTTTCTTT. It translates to CASRKTGTYTEAFF.

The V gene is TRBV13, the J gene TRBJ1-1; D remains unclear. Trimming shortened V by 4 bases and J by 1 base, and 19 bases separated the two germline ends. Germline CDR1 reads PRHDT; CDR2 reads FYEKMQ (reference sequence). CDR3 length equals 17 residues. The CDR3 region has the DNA TGTGCCAGCAGCTCCAATCTCAGATGGGAGACGAACACTGAAGCTTTCTTT. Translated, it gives CASSSNLRWETNTEAFF.

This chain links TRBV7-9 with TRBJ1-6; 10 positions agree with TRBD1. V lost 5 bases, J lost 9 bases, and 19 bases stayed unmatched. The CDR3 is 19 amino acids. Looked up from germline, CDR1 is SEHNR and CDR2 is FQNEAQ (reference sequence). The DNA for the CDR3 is TGTGCCAGCAGCCATCTTCTTCGGGACAGGGGCTTTTCAAGTTCACCCCTCCACTTT. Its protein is CASSHLLRDRGFSSSPLHF. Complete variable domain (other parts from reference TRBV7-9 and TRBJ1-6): DTGVSQNPRHKITKRGQNVTFRCDPISEHNRLYWYRQTLGQGPEFLTYFQNEAQLEKSRLLSDRFSAERPKGSFSTLEIQRTEQGDSAMYLCASSHLLRDRGFSSSPLHFGNGTRLTVT.

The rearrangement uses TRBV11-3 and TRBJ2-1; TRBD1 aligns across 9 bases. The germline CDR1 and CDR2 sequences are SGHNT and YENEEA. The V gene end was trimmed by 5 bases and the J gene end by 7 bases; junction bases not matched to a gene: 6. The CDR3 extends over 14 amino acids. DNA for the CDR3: TGTGCCAGCAGCCTCGGACAGGGGAGGAATGAGCAGTTCTTC. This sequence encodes CASSLGQGRNEQFF. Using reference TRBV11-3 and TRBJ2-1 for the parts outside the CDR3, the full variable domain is EAGVVQSPRYKIIEKKQPVAFWCNPISGHNTLYWYLQNLGQGPELLIRYENEEAVDDSQLPKDRFSAERLKGVDSTLKIQPAELGDSAVYLCASSLGQGRNEQFFGPGTRLTVL.

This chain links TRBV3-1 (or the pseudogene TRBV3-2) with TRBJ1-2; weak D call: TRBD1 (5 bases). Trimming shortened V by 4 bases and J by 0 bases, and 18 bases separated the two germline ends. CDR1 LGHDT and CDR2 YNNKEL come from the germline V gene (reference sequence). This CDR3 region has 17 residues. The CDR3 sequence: CASSPERGAVSNYGYTF. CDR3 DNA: TGTGCCAGCAGCCCGGAAAGGGGCGCGGTCTCTAACTATGGCTACACCTTC.

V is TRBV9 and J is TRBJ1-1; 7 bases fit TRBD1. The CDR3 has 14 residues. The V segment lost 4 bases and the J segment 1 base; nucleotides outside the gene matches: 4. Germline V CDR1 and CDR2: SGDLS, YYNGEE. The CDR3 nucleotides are TGTGCCAGCAGCATCACAGGGGCGAACACTGAAGCTTTCTTT. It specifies CASSITGANTEAFF.

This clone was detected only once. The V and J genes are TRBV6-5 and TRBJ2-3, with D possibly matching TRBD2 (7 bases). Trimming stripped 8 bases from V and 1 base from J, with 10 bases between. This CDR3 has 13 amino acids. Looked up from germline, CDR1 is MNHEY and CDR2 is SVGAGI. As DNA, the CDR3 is TGTGCCAGCGGGGGGGCAGGCACAGATACGCAGTATTTT. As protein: CASGGAGTDTQYF.